This is a list of T cell receptor beta chains from one sample in a study of shared clonotypes between healthy human individuals. Profiled with immunoSEQ multiplex PCR; TCRdb holds only in-frame clones, not every one. The table has about 750,000 clones, about 91% seen once. Sequencing used naive CD8+ T cells sorted from blood. The receptors were sampled from a man aged 25-45 years in good health. The CDR3 runs from the conserved cysteine through the conserved F or W. A D gene is named only where the DNA matches it firmly. Rows give clone size only sometimes, using once, few, many, or a class for an expanded clone.

cdr3_nt | cdr3_aa | clone_size | v_call | d_call | j_call
TGTGCCAGCAGCTTAGTAACTAGCAGCCAAGAGACCCAGTACTTC | CASSLVTSSQETQYF | . | TRBV7-6 | . | TRBJ2-5
TGTGCCAGCAGTTACTACGCCGGGACAGGGGACGGCTACACCTTC | CASSYYAGTGDGYTF | . | TRBV6-5 | TRBD1 | TRBJ1-2
TGTGCCAGCAGCTTAGTTGGCAGGGGGCCTGAACAGCCCCAGCATTTT | CASSLVGRGPEQPQHF | . | TRBV7-9 | TRBD1 | TRBJ1-5
TGTGCCAGCAGTTTATTTCAGGGGCCCTCCTACGAGCAGTACTTC | CASSLFQGPSYEQYF | once | TRBV27 | . | TRBJ2-7
TGTGCCAGCAGTCCGCCCGCGAACACCTACAATGAGCAGTTCTTC | CASSPPANTYNEQFF | . | TRBV27 | . | TRBJ2-1
TGTGCCACCAGCAGAGAAAATCGACTAGCGGGAGGAGGGTACGAGCAGTACTTC | CATSRENRLAGGGYEQYF | . | TRBV15 | TRBD2 | TRBJ2-7
TGTGCCAGCAGTGTGACAGGTTGGAGCAATCAGCCCCAGCATTTT | CASSVTGWSNQPQHF | . | TRBV27 | . | TRBJ1-5
TGTGCCAGCAGCCTGGGGCTAGCGGGAGACTCTGGGGCCAACGTCCTGACTTTC | CASSLGLAGDSGANVLTF | . | TRBV7-6 | TRBD2 | TRBJ2-6
TGTGCCAGCACCGGAGTTAGCGGGGATTCCTACAATGAGCAGTTCTTC | CASTGVSGDSYNEQFF | . | TRBV2 | TRBD2 | TRBJ2-1
TGCGCCAGCAGCTTGGCGACAGGGGTATTCACTGAAGCTTTCTTT | CASSLATGVFTEAFF | . | TRBV5-1 | TRBD1 | TRBJ1-1
TGTGCCAGCAGCTTAGGGGGGGCCAGTATTACAGCCTACGAGCAGTACTTC | CASSLGGASITAYEQYF | once | TRBV13 | . | TRBJ2-7
TGTGCCAGCAGCGCGACTAGCGGGTTCAATGAGCAGTTCTTC | CASSATSGFNEQFF | . | TRBV7-6 | TRBD2 | TRBJ2-1
TGTGCCAGCAGCGCCGGACAGGGGACTCTTAGGAACACTGAAGCTTTCTTT | CASSAGQGTLRNTEAFF | . | TRBV4-2 | TRBD1 | TRBJ1-1
TGCGCCAGCAGCCAGGCGACTAGCGGGGGGAGGGATACGCAGTATTTT | CASSQATSGGRDTQYF | . | TRBV4-1 | TRBD2 | TRBJ2-3
TGTGCCAGCAGTTTAGGGTACGGCCTCTACGAGCAGTACTTC | CASSLGYGLYEQYF | . | TRBV27 | . | TRBJ2-7